Below are 29 T cell receptor beta chains sequenced from a single sample in a study of cytomegalovirus exposure and HLA in healthy donors. The PCR contained 60 Vbeta and 13 Jbeta primers. Sequencing was performed with immunoSEQ multiplex PCR; in TCRdb, only in-frame clones are kept and a portion is missing. The sample lists about 160,000 clones, 70% to 80% occurring once. Sample: PBMCs. All receptors derive from a human donor in good health.

The chain couples TRBV11-2 to TRBJ1-4; D remains ambiguous. V gave up 5 bases and J gave up 8 bases, with 15 bases separating them. The length of the CDR3 is 14 residues. Germline-derived CDR1 and CDR2 are SGHAT and FQNNGV. The CDR3 here is CASSPSGGIEKLFF. The CDR3 bases are TGTGCCAGCAGCCCCTCCGGAGGGATCGAAAAACTGTTTTTT.

In this sample, this clone turned up a few times. This chain connects TRBV7-9 to TRBJ1-4; no firm D call. This CDR3 has 13 residues. Trimming left V 6 bases short and J 0 bases short, with 5 bases between. Germline assignment: CDR1 SEHNR and CDR2 FQNEAQ (reference sequence). CDR3 bases: TGTGCCAGCAGACGGTCAACTAATGAAAAACTGTTTTTT. As protein: CASRRSTNEKLFF. The full variable domain, completed using reference TRBV7-9 and TRBJ1-4, is DTGVSQNPRHKITKRGQNVTFRCDPISEHNRLYWYRQTLGQGPEFLTYFQNEAQLEKSRLLSDRFSAERPKGSFSTLEIQRTEQGDSAMYLCASRRSTNEKLFFGSGTQLSVL.

This clone was counted only a few times. The rearrangement links TRBV7-8 to TRBJ2-5; the D is unclear. The CDR3 is 15 residues long. Trimming removed 1 base from V and 1 base from J, with 10 bases in between. CDR1 SGHVS and CDR2 FQNEAQ come from the germline V gene. CDR3 loop: CASSLGIGGQETQYF. In DNA, the CDR3 is TGTGCCAGCAGCTTAGGGATCGGCGGCCAAGAGACCCAGTACTTC.

The chain combines TRBV6-4 with TRBJ1-5; possibly TRBD1 for D (6 bases). V lost 3 bases, J lost 6 bases, and 12 bases lay in between. Per the germline V gene, CDR1 is MRHNA and CDR2 is SNTAGT. The CDR3 is made up of 14 amino acids. Here the CDR3 DNA reads TGTGCCAGCAGTGAGGAGGGGGGGGCTCAGCCCCAGCATTTT. This translates into CASSEEGGAQPQHF.

This chain links TRBV4-3 with TRBJ1-1, with no clear D. The V gene lost 3 bases and the J gene lost 2 bases, with 13 bases spanning the gap. Germline V gene lookup returns CDR1 LGHNA and CDR2 YSLEER. The CDR3 runs to 15 residues. CDR3 sequence reads: CASSHEYGVNTEAFF. In DNA form, the CDR3 reads TGCGCCAGCAGCCATGAATACGGGGTTAACACTGAAGCTTTCTTT.

The genes are TRBV7-2 and TRBJ2-2, with a weak D call TRBD2 (6 bases). CDR1 SGHTA and CDR2 FQGNSA come from the germline V gene. The CDR3 covers 13 residues. Trimming shortened V by 6 bases and J by 6 bases, and 11 bases separated the two germline ends. The CDR3 loop is CASSSGRPGELFF. The CDR3 DNA reads TGTGCCAGCAGTTCAGGGAGGCCCGGGGAGCTGTTTTTT.

The CDR3 loop reads CASSLGGGSNQPQHF. CDR3 DNA: TGTGCCAGCAGCTTAGGGGGCGGGAGCAATCAGCCCCAGCATTTT. The V and J genes are TRBV5-4 and TRBJ1-5; 7 positions match TRBD1. The CDR3 has 15 residues. Trimming at V came to 2 bases and at J to 1 base, leaving 3 bases not matched to a gene. Per the germline V gene, CDR1 is SGHNT and CDR2 is YYREEE (reference sequence).

The chain links TRBV6-5 to TRBJ1-6; D might be TRBD1 (5 bases). Germline assignment: CDR1 MNHEY and CDR2 SVGAGI. Trimming removed 6 bases at V and 5 bases at J, with 14 bases between. The CDR3 loop spans 15 amino acids. CDR3 residues: CASSTGGNHNSPLHF. Here the CDR3 DNA reads TGTGCCAGCAGCACCGGGGGGAATCATAATTCACCCCTCCACTTT.

V is TRBV19 and J is TRBJ2-4, with unresolved D. The CDR3 extends over 17 amino acids. Germline values: CDR1 LNHDA, CDR2 SQIVND (reference sequence). V was shortened by 5 bases and J by 1 base, with 18 bases between the two germline ends. CDR3 loop: CASSPRSAGLAKNIQYF. The CDR3 nucleotides read TGTGCCAGTAGTCCACGTAGTGCAGGATTGGCCAAAAACATTCAGTACTTC.

The chain carries TRBV9 and TRBJ1-3; possibly TRBD1 for D (5 bases). Looked up from germline, CDR1 is SGDLS and CDR2 is YYNGEE. The V gene lost 0 bases and the J gene lost 4 bases, with 14 bases spanning the gap. The CDR3 length is 16 residues. CDR3 sequence reads: CASSVAEGLAGNTIYF. The CDR3 coding sequence is TGTGCCAGCAGCGTAGCGGAGGGGCTTGCGGGAAACACCATATATTTT.

V and J are TRBV4-1 and TRBJ2-7; TRBD2 matches 9 bases. From germline, CDR1 is MGHRA and CDR2 YSYEKL. Trimming cost V 4 bases and J 3 bases; bases outside gene matches: 4. The CDR3 covers 14 residues. The CDR3 DNA is TGCGCCAGCAGCCCGGGACTAGCTGGCTACGAGCAGTACTTC. Its translation: CASSPGLAGYEQYF.

This chain uses TRBV5-1 with TRBJ2-7; possibly TRBD1 for D (6 bases). The CDR3 loop spans 17 amino acids. The V end lost 0 bases, the J end lost 2 bases, and 18 bases lay between the germline ends. Germline V lookup: CDR1 SGHRS, CDR2 YFSETQ. The DNA for the CDR3 is TGCGCCAGCAGCTTGGCCTATGCCGGGACACCAGCCTACGAGCAGTACTTC. It is translated as CASSLAYAGTPAYEQYF.

V gene TRBV5-4 combines with J gene TRBJ1-4; D is perhaps TRBD1 (5 bases). Germline CDR1 is SGHNT and CDR2 is YYREEE (reference sequence). This CDR3 has 14 residues. V lost 0 bases and J lost 7, with 10 bases in between. CDR3 bases: TGTGCCAGCAGCTTGGAAGGGGCCTCTGAAAAACTGTTTTTT. Translating gives CASSLEGASEKLFF.

CDR3 residues: CASNNGGSSYEQYF. CDR3 DNA sequence: TGTGCCAGCAACAACGGGGGGTCTTCCTACGAGCAGTACTTC. The chain uses TRBV28 and TRBJ2-7, with 7 positions matching TRBD2. Germline V gene lookup returns CDR1 MDHEN and CDR2 SYDVKM. V lost 7 bases, J lost 1 base, and 7 bases stayed unmatched. CDR3 size: 14 residues. The variable domain in full, completed from reference TRBV28 and TRBJ2-7, reads DVKVTQSSRYLVKRTGEKVFLECVQDMDHENMFWYRQDPGLGLRLIYFSYDVKMKEKGDIPEGYSVSREKKERFSLILESASTNQTSMYLCASNNGGSSYEQYFGPGTRLTVT.

This clone was seen only a few times. The chain couples TRBV2 to TRBJ1-1, with D perhaps TRBD1 (5 bases). CDR3 length: 17 amino acids. Germline V gives CDR1 SNHLY, CDR2 FYNNEI. V was cut by 6 bases and J by 3 bases, with 23 bases left in between. The CDR3 is CASRKDRLGEAHTEAFF. CDR3 coding DNA: TGTGCCAGCAGAAAGGACCGACTAGGGGAGGCGCACACTGAAGCTTTCTTT.

The V call is TRBV7-9, the J call TRBJ2-1; TRBD1 matches at 8 bases. Germline values: CDR1 SEHNR, CDR2 FQNEAQ (reference sequence). The V gene end was trimmed by 5 bases and the J gene end by 8 bases; junction bases not matched to a gene: 11. CDR3 size: 15 residues. CDR3: CASSHGQGLRDEQFF. For the CDR3, the DNA is TGTGCCAGCAGCCACGGACAGGGTCTAAGGGATGAGCAGTTCTTC.

V is TRBV7-2 and J is TRBJ1-2; 9 nucleotides align to TRBD1. This CDR3 contains 14 residues. CDR1 and CDR2 from the germline V gene are SGHTA and FQGNSA. The J segment lost 1 base and the V segment lost 4 bases, leaving 1 base of the junction unmatched. The CDR3 loop is CASSSTGGNYGYTF. The CDR3 nucleotides read TGTGCCAGCAGCTCGACAGGGGGTAACTATGGCTACACCTTC.

The chain has TRBV28 and TRBJ1-2; D perhaps matches TRBD1 (5 bases). The CDR3 covers 14 residues. Germline V gene data show CDR1 as MDHEN and CDR2 as SYDVKM. Trimming stripped 5 bases from V and 5 bases from J, with 15 bases between. The CDR3 reads CASSMTGTPYGYTF. In nucleotides, the CDR3 is TGTGCCAGCAGTATGACCGGGACTCCTTATGGCTACACCTTC.

V and J are TRBV6-1 and TRBJ2-7, with D possibly matching TRBD1 (5 bases). Germline CDR1 reads MNHNS; CDR2 reads SASEGT. There are 15 residues in the CDR3. Trimming cost V 6 bases and J 6 bases, with 21 bases left between them. The CDR3 nucleotides are TGTGCCAGCAGGCCGACAGACAAGCAGTCGGGCGAGCAGTACTTC. It translates to CASRPTDKQSGEQYF.

This clone appeared once. The chain recombines TRBV5-4 with TRBJ1-2; 9 nucleotides agree with TRBD1. With V trimmed by 5 bases and J by 1 base, 3 bases remained unmatched. Looked up from germline, CDR1 is SGHNT and CDR2 is YYREEE (reference sequence). The CDR3 sequence is 14 residues long. CDR3 nucleotide sequence: TGTGCCAGCAGATCGGACAGGGGTAACTATGGCTACACCTTC. Protein product: CASRSDRGNYGYTF. Drawing the rest from reference TRBV5-4 and TRBJ1-2, the complete variable domain is ETGVTQSPTHLIKTRGQQVTLRCSSQSGHNTVSWYQQALGQGPQFIFQYYREEENGRGNFPPRFSGLQFPNYSSELNVNALELDDSALYLCASRSDRGNYGYTFGSGTRLTVV.

The chain links TRBV5-1 to TRBJ2-3, with TRBD1 identical over 8 bases. This CDR3 is built from 14 residues. Germline lookup yields CDR1 SGHRS and CDR2 YFSETQ. V was clipped by 5 bases and J by 5 bases; unmatched bases: 7. For the CDR3, the DNA is TGCGCCAGCAGTTTACCAGGGGGCAGAGATACGCAGTATTTT. Its protein is CASSLPGGRDTQYF. The variable domain in full, completed from reference TRBV5-1 and TRBJ2-3, reads KAGVTQTPRYLIKTRGQQVTLSCSPISGHRSVSWYQQTPGQGLQFLFEYFSETQRNKGNFPGRFSGRQFSNSRSEMNVSTLELGDSALYLCASSLPGGRDTQYFGPGTRLTVL.

CDR3 residues: CASSARTDSYEQYF. The CDR3 DNA reads TGTGCCAGCAGTGCCAGGACAGATTCCTACGAGCAGTACTTC. This sequence joins TRBV6-1 and TRBJ2-7; tentative D call: TRBD1 (6 bases). CDR3 length equals 14 residues. V was clipped by 4 bases and J by 1 base, with 11 bases between them. Germline-derived CDR1 and CDR2 are MNHNS and SASEGT.

The CDR3: CASSEFGTVVPNEDEQYF. CDR3 in DNA: TGTGCCAGCAGTGAATTTGGGACAGTAGTACCCAACGAAGACGAGCAGTACTTC. The chain joins TRBV6-1 to TRBJ2-7; 7 nucleotides line up with TRBD1. The CDR3 has 18 amino acids. CDR1 and CDR2 from the germline V gene are MNHNS and SASEGT. With 2 bases clipped from V and 5 bases from J, the junction kept 18 bases outside the gene matches.

The rearrangement joins TRBV28 to TRBJ2-2; 10 positions agree with TRBD1. V shed 6 bases, J shed 7 bases, and the junction held 5 bases outside the gene matches. CDR3 length: 14 amino acids. CDR1 and CDR2 (germline): MDHEN, SYDVKM. The DNA of the CDR3 is TGTGCCAGCAGACGGGACAGGGGCGGCGGGGAGCTGTTTTTT. Protein sequence: CASRRDRGGGELFF.

V and J are TRBV20-1 and TRBJ2-3, with D tentatively TRBD2 (5 bases). Between the trimmed V and J ends, which lost 6 bases and 4 bases, there was a span of 8 bases. The length of the CDR3 is 11 residues. CDR1 and CDR2 from the germline V gene are DFQATT and SNEGSKA (reference sequence). CDR3 loop: CSARRSDTQYF. CDR3 bases: TGCAGTGCCAGGAGGTCAGATACGCAGTATTTT.

The genes are TRBV29-1 and TRBJ2-7; 7 bases line up with TRBD2. J gave up 5 bases and V 4 bases, and 5 bases lay outside the gene matches. The CDR3 loop spans 12 amino acids. Germline CDR1 SQVTM, CDR2 ANQGSEA. Here the CDR3 reads CSVAGGSNEQYF. In nucleotides, the CDR3 is TGCAGCGTTGCGGGGGGATCCAACGAGCAGTACTTC.

The chain links TRBV27 to TRBJ2-1; no reliable D call. The germline CDR1 and CDR2 sequences are MNHEY and SMNVEV (reference sequence). The V gene lost 3 bases and the J gene lost 0 bases, with 9 bases spanning the gap. The CDR3 extends over 15 amino acids. CDR3 in amino acids: CASSLSSGSYNEQFF. The CDR3 DNA follows: TGTGCCAGCAGTTTGAGTTCCGGCTCCTACAATGAGCAGTTCTTC.

The chain recombines TRBV4-3 with TRBJ2-1; a weak D match, TRBD2 (5 bases). This CDR3 contains 14 residues. CDR1 is LGHNA and CDR2 is YSLEER in the germline V gene. V gave up 1 base and J gave up 7 bases, with 11 bases separating them. The CDR3 DNA is TGCGCCAGCAGCCAAGGGAGGATCCTGAATGAGCAGTTCTTC. Translation: CASSQGRILNEQFF.

This chain links TRBV4-3 with TRBJ2-2, with 10 positions matching TRBD2. The V gene end was trimmed by 6 bases and the J gene end by 3 bases; junction bases not matched to a gene: 10. The germline V gene has CDR1 LGHNA and CDR2 YSLEER. CDR3 length equals 17 residues. CDR3 DNA: TGCGCCAGCAGAAGCCGAGCGGGAGGGCCGGACACCGGGGAGCTGTTTTTT. Protein: CASRSRAGGPDTGELFF.